The entry that follows covers one TCR beta chain sequence. Its target is not known. These data are taken from a study of T cell repertoires in cytomegalovirus infection. About the research overall: Through public TCR beta signatures, both CMV infection and matching HLA type were indicated. The study's findings and limits: Cumulative public TCR beta family frequency identified CMV carriers with the relevant HLA. Across the ex vivo response, the dominant clonotypes were HLA-C-restricted CMV-specific TCR beta clonotypes.

V lost 2 bases and J lost 6; bases outside the gene matches: 15. CDR1 is DFQATT and CDR2 is SNEGSKA in the germline V gene (reference sequence). The CDR3 is made up of 16 amino acids. From the reads, TCRdb called clonotypes with MiXCR, one entry per CDR3 protein. Of approximately 490,000 distinct CDR3 sequences in the sample, about 10% were seen once. The sequence was obtained from a human donor in good health (CMV status not recorded). Some clones in this sample may be carry-over from other donors' samples. Sequencing input: PBMCs. This chain connects TRBV20-1 to TRBJ1-2; 7 nucleotides agree with TRBD1. As DNA, the CDR3 is TGCAGTGCTAGATCCTTTGACAGGGAGGGAAACGATGGCTACACCTTC. This translates into CSARSFDREGNDGYTF.